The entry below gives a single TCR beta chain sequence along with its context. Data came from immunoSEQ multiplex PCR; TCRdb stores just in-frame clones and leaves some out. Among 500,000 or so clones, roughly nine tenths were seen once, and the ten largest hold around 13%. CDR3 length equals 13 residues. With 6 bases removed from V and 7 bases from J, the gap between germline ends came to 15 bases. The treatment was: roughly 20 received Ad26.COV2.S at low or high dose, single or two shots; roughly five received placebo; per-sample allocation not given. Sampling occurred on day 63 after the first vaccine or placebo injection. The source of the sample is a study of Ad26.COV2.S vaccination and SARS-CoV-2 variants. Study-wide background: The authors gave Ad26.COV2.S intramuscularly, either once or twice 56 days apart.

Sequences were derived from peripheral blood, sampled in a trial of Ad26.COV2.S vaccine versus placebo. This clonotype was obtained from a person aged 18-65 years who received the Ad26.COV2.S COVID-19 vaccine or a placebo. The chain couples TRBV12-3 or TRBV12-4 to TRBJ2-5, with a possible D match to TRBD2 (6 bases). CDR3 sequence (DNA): TGTGCCAGCAGCACCGGGACTTACGGGACCCAGTACTTC. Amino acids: CASSTGTYGTQYF.